This T cell receptor beta chain was documented in a study of T cell changes during pregnancy in multiple sclerosis. The V end was cut by 1 base, the J end by 3 bases, with 14 bases between. The CDR3 totals 16 residues. Germline V gene data show CDR1 as SGHTA and CDR2 as FQGNSA. Profiling relied on immunoSEQ multiplex PCR, and the TCRdb table lists in-frame clones only, not all of them. There are 25,000 to 30,000 clones in the sample; roughly 90% occur only once, and more than 6.5% lies in the top ten. This sample comprised CD8+ T cells from peripheral blood mononuclear cells, obtained after pregnancy. This chain links TRBV7-2 with TRBJ2-3; weak D call: TRBD1 (6 bases). The receptor was isolated from a female donor with multiple sclerosis, enrolled in a pregnancy study. The CDR3 DNA reads TGTGCCAGCAGCTTAGTCCCCAGGGGCCGGACAGATACGCAGTATTTT. Translating gives CASSLVPRGRTDTQYF. The full variable domain, in which reference TRBV7-2 and TRBJ2-3 provide the parts outside the CDR3, is GAGVSQSPSNKVTEKGKDVELRCDPISGHTALYWYRQSLGQGLEFLIYFQGNSAPDKSGLPSDRFSAERTGGSVSTLTIQRTQQEDSAVYLCASSLVPRGRTDTQYFGPGTRLTVL.